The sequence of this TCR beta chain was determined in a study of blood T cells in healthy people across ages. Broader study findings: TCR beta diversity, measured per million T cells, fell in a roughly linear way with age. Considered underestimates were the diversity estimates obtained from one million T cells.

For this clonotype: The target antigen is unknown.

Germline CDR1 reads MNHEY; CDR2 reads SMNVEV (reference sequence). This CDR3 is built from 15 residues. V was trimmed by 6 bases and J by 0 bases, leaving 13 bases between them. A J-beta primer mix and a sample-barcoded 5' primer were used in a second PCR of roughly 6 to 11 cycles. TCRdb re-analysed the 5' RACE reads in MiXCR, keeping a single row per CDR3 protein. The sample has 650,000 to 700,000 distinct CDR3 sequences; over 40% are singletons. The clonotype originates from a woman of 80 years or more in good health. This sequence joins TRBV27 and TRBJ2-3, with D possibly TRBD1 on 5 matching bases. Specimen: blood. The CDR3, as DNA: TGTGCCAGCAGCCGGACCGACAGAAGCACAGATACGCAGTATTTT. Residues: CASSRTDRSTDTQYF.